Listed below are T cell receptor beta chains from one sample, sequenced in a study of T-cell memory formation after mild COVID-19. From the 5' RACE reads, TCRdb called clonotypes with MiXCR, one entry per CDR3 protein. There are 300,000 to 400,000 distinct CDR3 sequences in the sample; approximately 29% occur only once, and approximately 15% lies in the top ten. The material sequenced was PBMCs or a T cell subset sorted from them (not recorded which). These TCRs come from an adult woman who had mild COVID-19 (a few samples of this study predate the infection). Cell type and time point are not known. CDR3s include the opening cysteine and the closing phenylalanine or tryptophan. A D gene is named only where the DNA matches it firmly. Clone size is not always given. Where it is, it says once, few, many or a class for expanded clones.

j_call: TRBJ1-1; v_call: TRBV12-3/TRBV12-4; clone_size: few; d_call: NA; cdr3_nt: TGTGCCAGCAGATACGCAGGGGCGTTAAGCACTGAAGCTTTCTTT; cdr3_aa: CASRYAGALSTEAFF
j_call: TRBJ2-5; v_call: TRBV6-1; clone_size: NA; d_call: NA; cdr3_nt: TGTGCCAGCAGTTGGCGGGGCGGGGAGACCCAGTACTTC; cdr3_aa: CASSWRGGETQYF
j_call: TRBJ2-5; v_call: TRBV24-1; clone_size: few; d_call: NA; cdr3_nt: TGTGCCACCAGTGATCAAGCCCTGGAGACCCAGTACTTC; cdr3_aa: CATSDQALETQYF
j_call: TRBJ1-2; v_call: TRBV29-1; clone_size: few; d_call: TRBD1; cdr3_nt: TGCAGCGTTGATAGTGCCGGACAGGGGGTCCTCTACACCTTC; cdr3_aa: CSVDSAGQGVLYTF
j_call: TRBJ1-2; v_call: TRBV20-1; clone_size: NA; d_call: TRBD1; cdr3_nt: TGCAGTGCTACTCGCGGACAGGGGTTCGGTAGCTACACCTTC; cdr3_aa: CSATRGQGFGSYTF
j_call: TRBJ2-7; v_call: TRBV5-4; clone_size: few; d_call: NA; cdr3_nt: TGTGCCAGCAGCCGGGACCTCCCCTACGAGCAGTACTTC; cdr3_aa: CASSRDLPYEQYF
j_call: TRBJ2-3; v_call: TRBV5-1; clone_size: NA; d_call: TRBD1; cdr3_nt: TGCGCCAGCAGCAGCGACAGGGGAAGTATAGATACGCAGTATTTT; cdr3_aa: CASSSDRGSIDTQYF
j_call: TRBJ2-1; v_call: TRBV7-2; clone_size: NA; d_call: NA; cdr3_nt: TGTGCCAGCAGCTCCCAGGAGAAGCAACGACAGCAGTTCTTC; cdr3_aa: CASSSQEKQRQQFF
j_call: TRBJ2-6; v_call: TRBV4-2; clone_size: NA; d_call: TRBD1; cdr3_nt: TGTGCCAGCAGCCAGGATCCGGGACAGCCCTCTGGGGCCAACGTCCTGACTTTC; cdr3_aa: CASSQDPGQPSGANVLTF
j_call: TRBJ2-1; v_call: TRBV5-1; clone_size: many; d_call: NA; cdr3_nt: TGCGCCAGCAGCTTGGAGGGTGGCAGGGTCAATGAGCAGTTCTTC; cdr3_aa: CASSLEGGRVNEQFF
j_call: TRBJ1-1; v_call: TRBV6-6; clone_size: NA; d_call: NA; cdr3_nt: TGTGCCAGCAGTGCCCCGGAAACAGGGTTTGGGGCTGAAGCTTTCTTT; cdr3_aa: CASSAPETGFGAEAFF
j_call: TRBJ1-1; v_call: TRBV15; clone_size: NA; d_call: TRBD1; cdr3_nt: TGTGCCACCAGCAGGGACAGGGCAAGCACTGAAGCTTTCTTT; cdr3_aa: CATSRDRASTEAFF
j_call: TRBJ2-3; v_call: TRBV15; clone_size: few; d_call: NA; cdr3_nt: TGTGCCACCAGCAGGACCGCCTCCACAGATACGCAGTATTTT; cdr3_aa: CATSRTASTDTQYF
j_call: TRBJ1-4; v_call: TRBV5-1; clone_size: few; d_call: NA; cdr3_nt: TGTGCCAGCAGTTTATCGGGGGCAGGGGAAAAACTGTTTTTT; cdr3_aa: CASSLSGAGEKLFF
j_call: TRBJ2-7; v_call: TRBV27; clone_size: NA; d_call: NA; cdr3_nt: TGTGCCAGCACCCCCCTTTGGGGTAAGTACGGCGAGCAGTACTTC; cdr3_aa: CASTPLWGKYGEQYF
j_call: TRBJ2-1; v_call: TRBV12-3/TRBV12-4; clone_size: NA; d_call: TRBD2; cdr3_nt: TGTGCCAGCATCCCGCTAGCGGGAGTACGACAGTTCTTC; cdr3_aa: CASIPLAGVRQFF
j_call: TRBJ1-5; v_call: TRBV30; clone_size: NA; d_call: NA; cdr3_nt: TGTGCCTGGAGTGCGGCAGGTAGCAATCAGCCCCAGCATTTT; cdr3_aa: CAWSAAGSNQPQHF
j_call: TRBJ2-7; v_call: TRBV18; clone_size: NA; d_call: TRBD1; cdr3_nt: TGTGCCAGCTCGCAACAACAGGGGTACGAGCAGTACTTC; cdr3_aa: CASSQQQGYEQYF
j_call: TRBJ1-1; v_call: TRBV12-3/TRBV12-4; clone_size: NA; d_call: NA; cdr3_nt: TGTGCCAGCAAGTTCGCGATGAACACTGAAGCTTTCTTT; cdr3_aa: CASKFAMNTEAFF
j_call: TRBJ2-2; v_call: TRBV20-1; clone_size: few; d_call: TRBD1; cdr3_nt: TGCAGTGCTAAACAGGGGCCCGGGGAGCTGTTTTTT; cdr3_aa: CSAKQGPGELFF
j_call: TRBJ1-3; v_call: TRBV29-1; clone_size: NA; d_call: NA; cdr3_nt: TGCAGCGTGGGGGATACGAATGGAAACACCATATATTTT; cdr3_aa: CSVGDTNGNTIYF
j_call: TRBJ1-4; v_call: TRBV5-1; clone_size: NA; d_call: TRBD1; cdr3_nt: TGCGCCAGCAGGCTACCGGGACAGGGAGTATATGAAAAACTGTTTTTT; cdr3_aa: CASRLPGQGVYEKLFF
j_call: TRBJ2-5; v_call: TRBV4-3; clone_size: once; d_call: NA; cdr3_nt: TGCGCCAGCAGCCAAGTTGGCGGGTCCGGGGAGACCCAGTACTTC; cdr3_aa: CASSQVGGSGETQYF
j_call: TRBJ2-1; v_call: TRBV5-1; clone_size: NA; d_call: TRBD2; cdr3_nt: TGCGCCAGCAGCCCGAGGGCCGGGACTAGCGGCTACAATGAGCAGTTCTTC; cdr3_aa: CASSPRAGTSGYNEQFF